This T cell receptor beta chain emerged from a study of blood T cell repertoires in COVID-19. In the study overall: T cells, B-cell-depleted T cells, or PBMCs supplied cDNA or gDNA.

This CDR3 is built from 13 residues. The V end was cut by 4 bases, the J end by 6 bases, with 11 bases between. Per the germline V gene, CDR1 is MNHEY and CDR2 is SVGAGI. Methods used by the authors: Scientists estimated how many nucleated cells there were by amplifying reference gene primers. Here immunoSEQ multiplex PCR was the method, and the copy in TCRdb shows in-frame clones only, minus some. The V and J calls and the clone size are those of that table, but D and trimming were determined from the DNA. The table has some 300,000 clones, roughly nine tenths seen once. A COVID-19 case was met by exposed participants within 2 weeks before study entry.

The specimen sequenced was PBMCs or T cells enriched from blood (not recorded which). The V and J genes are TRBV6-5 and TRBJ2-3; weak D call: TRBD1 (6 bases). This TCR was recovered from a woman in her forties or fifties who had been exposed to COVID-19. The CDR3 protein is CASSFTGSDTQYF. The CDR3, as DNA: TGTGCCAGCAGTTTCACAGGGAGCGATACGCAGTATTTT.